This is a list of T cell receptor beta chains from one sample in a study of spatial heterogeneity in lung cancer. TCRdb reanalysed the 5' RACE reads using MiXCR and keeps one entry per CDR3 protein. The top ten clones hold roughly 8% of a sample with 20,000 to 30,000 distinct CDR3 sequences, 8.8% of them seen once. The sample in question was lung tumor tissue, obtained at surgery. These receptor sequences come from a male donor with early-stage non-small cell lung cancer. The CDR3 runs from the conserved cysteine through the conserved F or W. The D gene is left open where the match is weak. A clone size is listed for some rows: how often the clone was seen (once, few, many), or a class if it is expanded.

TRBD2,TRBV20-1,many,TRBJ2-1,CSATGTSNEQFF,TGCAGTGCTACCGGGACTAGCAATGAGCAGTTCTTC
TRBD1,TRBV7-2,NA,TRBJ1-2,CASSLTGNPYGYTF,TGTGCCAGCAGCTTGACAGGGAACCCCTATGGCTACACCTTC
NA,TRBV9,many,TRBJ2-3,CASSVMGYGGTDTQYF,TGTGCCAGCAGCGTTATGGGGTATGGGGGCACAGATACGCAGTATTTT
NA,TRBV11-2,few,TRBJ2-5,CASSSRGHHRETQYF,TGTGCCAGCAGCTCCCGGGGGCATCATCGGGAGACCCAGTACTTC
TRBD2,TRBV20-1,NA,TRBJ2-3,CSARSVTSGRPDTQYF,TGCAGTGCTAGATCCGTGACTAGCGGGAGACCAGATACGCAGTATTTT
TRBD1,TRBV5-1,few,TRBJ1-2,CASSLQDRGYGYTF,TGCGCCAGCAGCCTCCAAGACAGGGGCTATGGCTACACCTTC
NA,TRBV29-1,many,TRBJ1-2,CSVAGTTKHGYTF,TGCAGCGTGGCCGGGACGACTAAACATGGCTACACCTTC
TRBD2,TRBV29-1,few,TRBJ2-7,CSVVGSGGALPYEQYF,TGCAGCGTTGTCGGTAGCGGGGGGGCCTTGCCCTACGAGCAGTACTTC
TRBD1,TRBV6-1,many,TRBJ1-4,CASSRDRGEKLFF,TGTGCCAGCAGTCGGGACAGGGGTGAAAAACTGTTTTTT
NA,TRBV7-2,few,TRBJ2-7,CASSLAGRHEQYF,TGTGCCAGCAGCTTAGCGGGGAGGCACGAGCAGTACTTC
NA,TRBV20-1,many,TRBJ2-1,CSGAGLYNEQFF,TGCAGTGGAGCGGGCCTTTACAATGAGCAGTTCTTC
TRBD1,TRBV19,few,TRBJ2-4,CASAGTGEYIQYF,TGTGCCAGTGCCGGGACAGGGGAGTACATTCAGTACTTC
NA,TRBV20-1,many,TRBJ1-5,CSARDLSWQPQHF,TGCAGTGCTAGAGATCTCAGCTGGCAGCCCCAGCATTTT
NA,TRBV28,many,TRBJ1-2,CASSLGAANYGYTF,TGTGCCAGCAGTTTGGGGGCAGCTAACTATGGCTACACCTTC
TRBD2,TRBV2,many,TRBJ2-1,CASTPESGGEQFF,TGTGCCAGCACCCCGGAGAGCGGGGGTGAGCAGTTCTTC
NA,TRBV29-1,many,TRBJ2-2,CSVASPVNTGELFF,TGCAGCGTTGCTTCGCCGGTGAACACCGGGGAGCTGTTTTTT
NA,TRBV7-2,many,TRBJ2-5,CASSLQVRKQMGETQYF,TGTGCCAGCAGCTTACAGGTCCGCAAACAAATGGGAGAGACCCAGTACTTC
NA,TRBV4-1,NA,TRBJ1-2,CASSQDVGVYGYTF,TGCGCCAGCAGCCAAGATGTAGGGGTCTATGGCTACACCTTC
TRBD1,TRBV28,medium-sized,TRBJ2-7,CASSFTTGGYEQYF,TGTGCCAGCAGTTTCACCACAGGGGGCTACGAGCAGTACTTC
TRBD1,TRBV4-3,medium-sized,TRBJ2-3,CASSFRGPTDTQYF,TGCGCCAGCAGCTTTAGGGGGCCCACAGATACGCAGTATTTT
TRBD1,TRBV6-6,NA,TRBJ1-5,CASSFLQGARAQPQHF,TGTGCCAGCAGTTTCTTACAGGGGGCGCGTGCTCAGCCCCAGCATTTT
NA,TRBV6-5,few,TRBJ2-1,CASSTDEQFF,TGTGCCAGCAGCACGGATGAGCAGTTCTTC
NA,TRBV4-2,many,TRBJ1-3,CASSSPGKLSGNTIYF,TGTGCCAGCAGCTCCCCGGGAAAACTCTCTGGAAACACCATATATTTT
NA,TRBV5-6,many,TRBJ2-7,CASSSGPGYEQYF,TGTGCCAGCAGCTCGGGGCCGGGATACGAGCAGTACTTC
NA,TRBV5-4,few,TRBJ2-5,CASSLEDPIGETQYF,TGTGCCAGCAGCTTGGAGGACCCGATAGGGGAGACCCAGTACTTC
TRBD1,TRBV18,many,TRBJ2-7,CASSPQGALPYEQYF,TGTGCCAGCTCACCTCAGGGGGCGCTTCCCTACGAGCAGTACTTC
NA,TRBV5-4,NA,TRBJ2-3,CASSSGDLGRRSTDTQYF,TGTGCCAGCAGCTCGGGTGATTTAGGGCGGCGCTCCACAGATACGCAGTATTTT
NA,TRBV27,NA,TRBJ2-3,CASSLTESTDTQYF,TGTGCCAGCAGCCTGACAGAGAGCACAGATACGCAGTATTTT
TRBD1,TRBV27,few,TRBJ2-7,CASSATGTGGEQYF,TGTGCCAGCAGTGCTACCGGGACAGGAGGGGAGCAGTACTTC
NA,TRBV4-1,many,TRBJ2-6,CASSQAGAVLTF,TGCGCCAGCAGCCAAGCAGGCGCTGTCCTGACTTTC
TRBD1,TRBV7-2,few,TRBJ2-7,CASSPRGQGFHEQYF,TGTGCCAGCAGCCCGAGGGGACAGGGTTTCCACGAGCAGTACTTC
TRBD1,TRBV5-4,many,TRBJ1-2,CASSLGQGARYGYTF,TGTGCCAGCAGCTTGGGACAGGGGGCGCGCTATGGCTACACCTTC
TRBD1,TRBV5-4,NA,TRBJ2-7,CASSQDRGGSYEQYF,TGTGCCAGCAGTCAAGACAGGGGTGGCTCCTACGAGCAGTACTTC
NA,TRBV29-1,NA,TRBJ2-7,CSAQGISYEQYF,TGCAGCGCGCAGGGAATTTCCTACGAGCAGTACTTC
NA,TRBV28,many,TRBJ2-7,CASSLRPGRDLSYEQYF,TGTGCCAGCAGTTTACGCCCCGGGCGGGACCTCTCCTACGAGCAGTACTTC
NA,TRBV7-2,few,TRBJ2-7,CASSPLRGGGEQYF,TGTGCCAGCAGCCCCCTTCGTGGTGGGGGAGAGCAGTACTTC
NA,TRBV5-1,many,TRBJ1-1,CASSQAMQNTEAFF,TGCGCCAGCAGCCAGGCCATGCAGAACACTGAAGCTTTCTTT
NA,TRBV3-1,many,TRBJ1-1,CASSFTGGTEAFF,TGTGCCAGCAGTTTCACCGGGGGAACTGAAGCTTTCTTT
NA,TRBV6-5,NA,TRBJ1-5,CASSPMGTGGALGNQPQHF,TGTGCCAGCAGCCCAATGGGGACGGGCGGGGCTTTGGGGAATCAGCCCCAGCATTTT
NA,TRBV20-1,many,TRBJ2-7,CSATGSYEQYF,TGCAGTGCTACAGGGTCCTACGAGCAGTACTTC
NA,TRBV28,NA,TRBJ2-7,CASRAPSSYEQYF,TGTGCCAGCAGGGCGCCGAGCTCCTACGAGCAGTACTTC
NA,TRBV15,NA,TRBJ2-6,CATSGRAGANVLTF,TGTGCCACCAGCGGCAGGGCTGGGGCCAACGTCCTGACTTTC
TRBD2,TRBV3-1,many,TRBJ2-3,CASSPRTSGTDTQYF,TGTGCCAGCAGCCCCAGGACTAGCGGAACAGATACGCAGTATTTT
NA,TRBV7-2,once,TRBJ2-2,CASSPGPRGANTGELFF,TGTGCCAGCAGTCCCGGGCCTCGCGGGGCGAACACCGGGGAGCTGTTTTTT
TRBD1,TRBV13,NA,TRBJ2-1,CASSFFLGTGWGPEQFF,TGTGCCAGCAGCTTTTTCTTAGGGACAGGGTGGGGGCCTGAGCAGTTCTTC
NA,TRBV29-1,many,TRBJ1-3,CSGEGGNTIYF,TGCAGCGGTGAAGGGGGAAACACCATATATTTT